This is a list of T cell receptor beta chains from one sample in a study of T cell responses to AZD1222 COVID-19 vaccine. Only in-frame clones appear in the TCRdb table, and some are missing; sequencing was by immunoSEQ multiplex PCR. The table has 100,000 to 120,000 clones, around 87% seen once. The specimen was peripheral blood, collected on day 0 of AZD1222 vaccination. All receptors derive from an adult in good health. Both conserved end residues are part of each CDR3. D genes are given only for firm matches. Not every row has a clone size; where given, it reads once, few, many or a size class.

V gene	clone size	J gene	D gene	CDR3 protein	CDR3 DNA
TRBV5-4	once	TRBJ2-7	TRBD2	CASSLSGNAYEQYF	TGTGCCAGCAGCCTCAGCGGGAACGCTTACGAGCAGTACTTC
TRBV5-1	.	TRBJ1-1	.	CASSSGDTEAFF	TGCGCCAGCAGCTCTGGGGACACTGAAGCTTTCTTT
TRBV5-4	.	TRBJ1-2	.	CASSEWGSGWRNYGYTF	TGTGCCAGCAGCGAGTGGGGCTCGGGGTGGAGAAACTATGGCTACACCTTC
TRBV4-1	.	TRBJ1-6	.	CASSQEWRPASPLHF	TGCGCCAGCAGCCAAGAGTGGCGCCCGGCGTCACCCCTCCACTTT
TRBV12-3/TRBV12-4	.	TRBJ1-6	.	CASSYRNSPLHF	TGTGCCAGCAGTTACAGAAATTCACCCCTCCACTTT
TRBV29-1	once	TRBJ1-1	TRBD1	CSVEGEGATASTEAFF	TGCAGCGTTGAGGGGGAGGGGGCGACCGCAAGCACTGAAGCTTTCTTT
TRBV6-6	few	TRBJ1-5	.	CASSLPLTGLKHFSQPQHF	TGTGCCAGCAGTCTACCCTTAACCGGGCTAAAGCACTTTTCTCAGCCCCAGCATTTT
TRBV29-1	.	TRBJ1-5	.	CSVGPGGNQPQHF	TGCAGCGTTGGTCCAGGGGGCAATCAGCCCCAGCATTTT
TRBV18	.	TRBJ2-7	TRBD2	CASSLLGLAGVEQYF	TGTGCCAGCTCACTACTGGGACTAGCGGGAGTGGAGCAGTACTTC
TRBV27	.	TRBJ1-3	.	CASSLGGGRSGNTIYF	TGTGCCAGCAGTTTAGGGGGTGGGAGGTCTGGAAACACCATATATTTT
TRBV13	.	TRBJ2-1	.	CASKQGIEQFF	TGTGCCAGCAAACAGGGAATTGAGCAGTTCTTC
TRBV18	.	TRBJ1-5	.	CASSPSSGQGRQPQHF	TGTGCCAGCTCACCGTCATCGGGGCAGGGGCGTCAGCCCCAGCATTTT
TRBV28	.	TRBJ1-4	.	CASSFFRGGEKLFF	TGTGCCAGCAGTTTCTTCAGGGGTGGTGAAAAACTGTTTTTT
TRBV5-1	.	TRBJ2-1	.	CASSPPGGYNEQFF	TGCGCCAGCAGTCCCCCCGGAGGTTACAATGAGCAGTTCTTC
TRBV2	.	TRBJ1-1	.	CASKETGFYTEAFF	TGTGCCAGCAAGGAGACAGGATTTTACACTGAAGCTTTCTTT
TRBV15	.	TRBJ2-5	.	CATSKGLQSQETQYF	TGTGCCACCAGCAAAGGACTTCAGAGCCAAGAGACCCAGTACTTC
TRBV6-5	.	TRBJ1-2	.	CASVLTIRFNYGYTF	TGTGCCAGCGTGCTAACGATCAGATTTAACTATGGCTACACCTTC
TRBV5-1	.	TRBJ1-5	.	CASSLMGSPEPQHF	TGCGCCAGCAGCTTGATGGGGTCTCCTGAGCCCCAGCATTTT
TRBV14	once	TRBJ1-2	.	CASSPTKLGGYTF	TGTGCCAGCAGCCCGACGAAGTTGGGTGGCTACACCTTC
TRBV19	once	TRBJ2-1	TRBD1	CASSITRGEQFF	TGTGCCAGTAGTATTACCAGGGGGGAGCAGTTCTTC
TRBV4-1	.	TRBJ2-7	.	CASSVRYTENYEQYF	TGCGCCAGCAGCGTCAGATACACGGAGAACTACGAGCAGTACTTC
TRBV2	.	TRBJ1-4	TRBD1	CASWRTGETNEKLFF	TGTGCCAGCTGGAGGACAGGGGAAACTAATGAAAAACTGTTTTTT
TRBV27	.	TRBJ2-1	TRBD2	CASSSVAGGGEQFF	TGTGCCAGCAGTTCAGTAGCGGGAGGGGGTGAGCAGTTCTTC
TRBV5-5	.	TRBJ1-4	TRBD1	CASRRQGAEKLFF	TGTGCCAGCAGGAGGCAGGGGGCTGAAAAACTGTTTTTT